This TCR beta chain was identified during a study of identical twins. Study-level findings and limits: One should note that invariant MAIT and iNKT cells could partly confound zero-insertion analyses. An excess of low generation probability was shown by twin-shared out-of-frame alpha sequences.

This clonotype came up a few times. Its target is not known. This CDR3 has 15 residues. V was trimmed by 1 base and J by 3 bases, leaving 10 bases between them. TCRdb passed the 5' RACE reads through MiXCR, listing each CDR3 protein once. The sample lists 510,000 or so distinct CDR3 sequences; around 15% were seen once. This same sample was also part of a study on yellow fever vaccine responses in identical twins.

The clonotype was recovered from a woman under 30 in good health. Sequenced material: CD4+ T cells sorted from blood. V usage is TRBV12-3 or TRBV12-4 and J usage is TRBJ1-5; D might be TRBD1 (6 bases). CDR3 residues: CASSLGRQDNQPQHF. Written as DNA, the CDR3 is TGTGCCAGCAGTTTAGGCCGACAGGACAATCAGCCCCAGCATTTT.